This T cell receptor beta chain was found in a study of T cell responses to AZD1222 COVID-19 vaccine. Produced via immunoSEQ multiplex PCR; TCRdb's table is partial and in-frame only. The sample lists fewer than 150,000 clones, just over 85% occurring once. This sequence was found in an adult in good health. Source: peripheral blood, taken on day 0 of AZD1222 vaccination.

The CDR3 sequence: CASSLGLGGNEQFF. The DNA for the CDR3 is TGTGCCAGCAGCCTGGGACTCGGCGGCAATGAGCAGTTCTTC. The chain combines TRBV7-9 with TRBJ2-1; D is possibly TRBD2 (6 bases). V lost 5 bases and J 6 bases, leaving 14 bases between the germline ends. The CDR3 has 14 amino acids. Germline CDR1 reads SEHNR; CDR2 reads FQNEAQ (reference sequence). The full variable domain, completed using reference TRBV7-9 and TRBJ2-1, is DTGVSQNPRHKITKRGQNVTFRCDPISEHNRLYWYRQTLGQGPEFLTYFQNEAQLEKSRLLSDRFSAERPKGSFSTLEIQRTEQGDSAMYLCASSLGLGGNEQFFGPGTRLTVL.